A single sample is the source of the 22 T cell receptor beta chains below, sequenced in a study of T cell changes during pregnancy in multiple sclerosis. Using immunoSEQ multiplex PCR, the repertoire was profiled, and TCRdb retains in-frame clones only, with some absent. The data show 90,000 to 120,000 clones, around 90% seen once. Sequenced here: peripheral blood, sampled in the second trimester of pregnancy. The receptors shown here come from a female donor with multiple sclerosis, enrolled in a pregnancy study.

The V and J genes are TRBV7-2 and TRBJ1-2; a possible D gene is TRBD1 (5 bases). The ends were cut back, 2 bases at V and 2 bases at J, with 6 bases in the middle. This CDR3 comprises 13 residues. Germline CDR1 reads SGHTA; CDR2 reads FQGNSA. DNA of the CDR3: TGTGCCAGCAGCTTAAAGGGGAACTATGGCTACACCTTC. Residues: CASSLKGNYGYTF.

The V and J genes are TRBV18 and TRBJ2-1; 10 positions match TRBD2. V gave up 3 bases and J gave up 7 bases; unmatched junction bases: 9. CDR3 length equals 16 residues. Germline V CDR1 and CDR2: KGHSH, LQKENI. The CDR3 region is CASSPETSGLGNEQFF. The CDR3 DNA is TGTGCCAGCTCACCCGAGACTAGCGGGCTGGGTAATGAGCAGTTCTTC.

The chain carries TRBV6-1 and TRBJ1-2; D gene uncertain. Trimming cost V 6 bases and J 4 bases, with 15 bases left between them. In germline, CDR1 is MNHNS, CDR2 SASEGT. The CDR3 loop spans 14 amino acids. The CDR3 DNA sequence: TGTGCCAGCAGCGTTGAGAGTACCTCCTATGGCTACACCTTC. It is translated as CASSVESTSYGYTF.

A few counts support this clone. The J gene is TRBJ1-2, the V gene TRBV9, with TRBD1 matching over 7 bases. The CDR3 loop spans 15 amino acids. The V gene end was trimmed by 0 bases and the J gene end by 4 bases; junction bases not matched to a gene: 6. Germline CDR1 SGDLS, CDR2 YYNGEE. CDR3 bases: TGTGCCAGCAGCGTAGCTGGACAGGCCTTCTATGGCTACACCTTC. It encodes CASSVAGQAFYGYTF.

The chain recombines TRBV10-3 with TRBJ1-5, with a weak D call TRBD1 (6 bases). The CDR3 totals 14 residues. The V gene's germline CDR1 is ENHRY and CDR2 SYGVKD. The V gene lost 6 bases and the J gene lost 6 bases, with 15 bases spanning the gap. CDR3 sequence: CAISLQGEGQPQHF. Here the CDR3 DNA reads TGTGCCATCAGCTTACAGGGTGAAGGTCAGCCCCAGCATTTT.

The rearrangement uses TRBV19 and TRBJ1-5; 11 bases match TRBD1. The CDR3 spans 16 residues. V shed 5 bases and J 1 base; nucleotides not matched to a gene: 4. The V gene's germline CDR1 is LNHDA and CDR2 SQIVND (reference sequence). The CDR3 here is CASSLGTGGSNQPQHF. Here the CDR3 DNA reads TGTGCCAGTAGTCTTGGGACAGGGGGAAGCAATCAGCCCCAGCATTTT.

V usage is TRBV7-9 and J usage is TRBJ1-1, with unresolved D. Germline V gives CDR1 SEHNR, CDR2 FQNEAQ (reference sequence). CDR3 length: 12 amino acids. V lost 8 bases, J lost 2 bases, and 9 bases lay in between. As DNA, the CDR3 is TGTGCCAGCTTACGGACTAACACTGAAGCTTTCTTT. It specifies CASLRTNTEAFF.

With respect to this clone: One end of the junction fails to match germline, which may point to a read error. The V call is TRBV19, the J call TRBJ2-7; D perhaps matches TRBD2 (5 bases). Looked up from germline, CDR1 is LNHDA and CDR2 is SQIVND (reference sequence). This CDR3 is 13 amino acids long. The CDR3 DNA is TGTGCCAGTAGTATCGGAGGCCCCTACGGGCAGTACTTC. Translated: CASSIGGPYGQYF.

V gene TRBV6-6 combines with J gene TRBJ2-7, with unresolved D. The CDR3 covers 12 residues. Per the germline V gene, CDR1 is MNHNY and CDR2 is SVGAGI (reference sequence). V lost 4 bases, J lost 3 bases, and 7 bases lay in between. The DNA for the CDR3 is TGTGCCAGCAGTTCGGTAATCTACGAGCAGTACTTC. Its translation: CASSSVIYEQYF.

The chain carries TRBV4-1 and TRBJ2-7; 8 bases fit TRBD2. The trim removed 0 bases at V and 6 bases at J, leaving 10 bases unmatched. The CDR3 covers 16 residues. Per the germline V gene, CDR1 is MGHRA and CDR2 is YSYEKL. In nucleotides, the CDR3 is TGCGCCAGCAGCCAAGATCGGGCTAGCGGGCGCCGCGAGCAGTACTTC. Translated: CASSQDRASGRREQYF.

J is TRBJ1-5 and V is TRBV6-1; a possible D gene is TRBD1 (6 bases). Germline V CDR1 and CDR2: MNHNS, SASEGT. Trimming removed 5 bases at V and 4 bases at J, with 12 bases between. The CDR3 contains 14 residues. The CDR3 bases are TGTGCCAGCAGTTTACAGGGTGAAAATCAGCCCCAGCATTTT. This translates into CASSLQGENQPQHF.

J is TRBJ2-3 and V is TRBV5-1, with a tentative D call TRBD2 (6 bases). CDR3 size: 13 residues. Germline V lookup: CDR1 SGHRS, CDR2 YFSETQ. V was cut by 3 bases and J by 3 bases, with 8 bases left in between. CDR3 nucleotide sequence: TGCGCCAGCAGCTACCGGGAGACAGATACGCAGTATTTT. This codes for CASSYRETDTQYF. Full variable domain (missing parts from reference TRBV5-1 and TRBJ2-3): KAGVTQTPRYLIKTRGQQVTLSCSPISGHRSVSWYQQTPGQGLQFLFEYFSETQRNKGNFPGRFSGRQFSNSRSEMNVSTLELGDSALYLCASSYRETDTQYFGPGTRLTVL.

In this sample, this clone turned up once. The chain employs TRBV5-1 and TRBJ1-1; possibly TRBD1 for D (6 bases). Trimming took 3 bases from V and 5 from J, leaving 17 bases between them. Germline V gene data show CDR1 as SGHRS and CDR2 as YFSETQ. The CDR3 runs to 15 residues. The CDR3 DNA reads TGCGCCAGCAGCTGGGGCTCCAGGGGCAGGACTGAAGCTTTCTTT. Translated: CASSWGSRGRTEAFF.

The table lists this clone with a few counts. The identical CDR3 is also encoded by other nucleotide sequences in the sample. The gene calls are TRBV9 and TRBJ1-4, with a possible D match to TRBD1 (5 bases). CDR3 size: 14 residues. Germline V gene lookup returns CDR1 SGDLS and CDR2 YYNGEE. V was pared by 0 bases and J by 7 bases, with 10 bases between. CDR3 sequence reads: CASSVGQGSEKLFF. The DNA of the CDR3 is TGTGCCAGCAGCGTAGGGCAGGGAAGTGAAAAACTGTTTTTT.

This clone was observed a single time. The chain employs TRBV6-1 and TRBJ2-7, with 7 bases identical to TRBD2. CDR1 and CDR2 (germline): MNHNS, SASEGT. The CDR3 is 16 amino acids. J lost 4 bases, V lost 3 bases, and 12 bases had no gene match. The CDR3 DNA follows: TGTGCCAGCAGTGACGCCCGGGCCAGCGGGACTTACGAGCAGTACTTC. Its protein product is CASSDARASGTYEQYF.

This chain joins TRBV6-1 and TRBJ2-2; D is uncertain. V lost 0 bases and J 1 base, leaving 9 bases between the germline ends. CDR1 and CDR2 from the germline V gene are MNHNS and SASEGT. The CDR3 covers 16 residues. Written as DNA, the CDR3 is TGTGCCAGCAGTGAAGCGTGGCAGGTGAACACCGGGGAGCTGTTTTTT. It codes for CASSEAWQVNTGELFF.

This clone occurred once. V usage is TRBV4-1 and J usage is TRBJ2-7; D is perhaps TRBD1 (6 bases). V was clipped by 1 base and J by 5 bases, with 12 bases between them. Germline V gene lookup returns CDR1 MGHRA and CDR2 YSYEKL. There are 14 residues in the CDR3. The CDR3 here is CASSQVQGRNEQYF. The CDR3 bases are TGCGCCAGCAGCCAAGTACAGGGAAGAAACGAGCAGTACTTC.

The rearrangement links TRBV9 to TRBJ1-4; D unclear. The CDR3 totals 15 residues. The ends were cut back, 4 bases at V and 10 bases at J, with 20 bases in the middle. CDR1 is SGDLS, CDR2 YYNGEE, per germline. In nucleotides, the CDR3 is TGTGCCAGCAGCTCGACCGGGAACCGACCTGGAAAACTGTTTTTT. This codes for CASSSTGNRPGKLFF.

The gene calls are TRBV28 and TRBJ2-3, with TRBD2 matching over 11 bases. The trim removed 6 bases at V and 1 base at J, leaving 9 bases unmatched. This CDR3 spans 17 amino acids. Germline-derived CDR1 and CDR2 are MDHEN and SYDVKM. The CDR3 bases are TGTGCCAGCAGCACTGAACTAGCGGGAGAACGCACAGATACGCAGTATTTT. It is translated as CASSTELAGERTDTQYF. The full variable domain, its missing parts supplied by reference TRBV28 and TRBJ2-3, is DVKVTQSSRYLVKRTGEKVFLECVQDMDHENMFWYRQDPGLGLRLIYFSYDVKMKEKGDIPEGYSVSREKKERFSLILESASTNQTSMYLCASSTELAGERTDTQYFGPGTRLTVL.

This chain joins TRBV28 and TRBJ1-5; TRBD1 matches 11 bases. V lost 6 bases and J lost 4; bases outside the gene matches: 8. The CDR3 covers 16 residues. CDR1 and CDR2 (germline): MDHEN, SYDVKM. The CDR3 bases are TGTGCCAGCAGCCCCCGGGACAGGGGGAGGAATCAGCCCCAGCATTTT. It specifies CASSPRDRGRNQPQHF.

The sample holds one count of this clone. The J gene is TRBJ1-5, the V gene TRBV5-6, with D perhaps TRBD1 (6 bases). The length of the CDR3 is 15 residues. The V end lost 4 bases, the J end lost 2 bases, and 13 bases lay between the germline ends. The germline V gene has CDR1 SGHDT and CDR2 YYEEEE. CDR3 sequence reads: CASSVRGGGNQPQHF. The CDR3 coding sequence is TGTGCCAGCAGCGTCAGGGGAGGGGGCAATCAGCCCCAGCATTTT.

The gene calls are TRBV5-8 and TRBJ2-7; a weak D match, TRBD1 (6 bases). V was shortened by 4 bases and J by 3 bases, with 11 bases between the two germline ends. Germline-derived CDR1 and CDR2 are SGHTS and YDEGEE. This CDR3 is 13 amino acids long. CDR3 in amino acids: CASSLAQGYEQYF. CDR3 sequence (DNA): TGTGCCAGCAGCCTTGCACAGGGCTACGAGCAGTACTTC.